These T cell receptor beta chains were read from a single sample in a study of blood T cell repertoires in COVID-19. The method was immunoSEQ multiplex PCR; TCRdb's version includes in-frame clones alone and lacks a portion of them. Altogether 45,000 or so clones are present, 82% being singletons, with the ten largest covering about 4%. Sequencing used peripheral blood. Receptors originate from a woman between 70 and 85 years old with acute or convalescent COVID-19. Each CDR3 is given with its conserved first and last residue. D genes are given only for firm matches. Clone size, where shown, is once, few, many, or a class for clones that have expanded.

clone size: .; D gene: TRBD2; V gene: TRBV15; J gene: TRBJ2-7; CDR3 DNA: TGTGCCACCAGCCCCAGCATGGCGGGAGACTCCTACGAGCAGTACTTC; CDR3 protein: CATSPSMAGDSYEQYF
clone size: .; D gene: .; V gene: TRBV7-3; J gene: TRBJ1-6; CDR3 DNA: TGTGCCAGCAGCTCTCAGGGGAGTTCACCCCTCCACTTT; CDR3 protein: CASSSQGSSPLHF
clone size: .; D gene: TRBD1; V gene: TRBV5-4; J gene: TRBJ2-1; CDR3 DNA: TGTGCCAGCAGCGCCTGGACAGGGAGTAGGGACAATGAGCAGTTCTTC; CDR3 protein: CASSAWTGSRDNEQFF
clone size: .; D gene: .; V gene: TRBV2; J gene: TRBJ2-3; CDR3 DNA: TGTGCCGCCGGGGAGCTCTCAACCACAGATACGCAGTATTTT; CDR3 protein: CAAGELSTTDTQYF
clone size: .; D gene: .; V gene: TRBV11-2; J gene: TRBJ1-3; CDR3 DNA: TGTGCCAGCAGCTTAGAGGTCTACTCTGGAAACACCATATATTTT; CDR3 protein: CASSLEVYSGNTIYF
clone size: .; D gene: TRBD1; V gene: TRBV5-4; J gene: TRBJ1-2; CDR3 DNA: TGTGCCAGCAGCGCCGGGACAGGGTTGGGCTACACCTTC; CDR3 protein: CASSAGTGLGYTF
clone size: .; D gene: TRBD1; V gene: TRBV5-4; J gene: TRBJ1-1; CDR3 DNA: TGTGCCAGCAGCTTGGCCGGACAGGCGAACACTGAAGCTTTCTTT; CDR3 protein: CASSLAGQANTEAFF
clone size: few; D gene: TRBD1; V gene: TRBV12-3/TRBV12-4; J gene: TRBJ1-4; CDR3 DNA: TGTGCCAGCAGTCCTGACAGGGGTGAACTGTTTTTT; CDR3 protein: CASSPDRGELFF
clone size: .; D gene: .; V gene: TRBV19; J gene: TRBJ1-5; CDR3 DNA: TGTGCCAGTAGCGGGACTTTCAGGCAGCCCCAGCATTTT; CDR3 protein: CASSGTFRQPQHF
clone size: few; D gene: .; V gene: TRBV30; J gene: TRBJ2-6; CDR3 DNA: TGTGCCTGGGCTGGGAGTTCTGGGGCCAACGTCCTGACTTTC; CDR3 protein: CAWAGSSGANVLTF
clone size: .; D gene: TRBD2; V gene: TRBV24-1; J gene: TRBJ2-1; CDR3 DNA: TGTGCCACCAGCCCCGCGGGAGCGGGCAATGAGCAGTTCTTC; CDR3 protein: CATSPAGAGNEQFF
clone size: .; D gene: TRBD2; V gene: TRBV5-4; J gene: TRBJ2-1; CDR3 DNA: TGTGCCAGCAGCTTGGGGGGACTAGCGGGAGAGTACAATGAGCAGTTCTTC; CDR3 protein: CASSLGGLAGEYNEQFF
clone size: .; D gene: .; V gene: TRBV19; J gene: TRBJ2-1; CDR3 DNA: TGTGCCAGTAGGTCTACGGGGGATTCCTACAATGAGCAGTTCTTC; CDR3 protein: CASRSTGDSYNEQFF
clone size: .; D gene: .; V gene: TRBV19; J gene: TRBJ1-6; CDR3 DNA: TGTGCCAGTAGTCCCCGGGACAACGAGATTGGCTCACCCCTCCACTTT; CDR3 protein: CASSPRDNEIGSPLHF
clone size: .; D gene: TRBD1; V gene: TRBV5-1; J gene: TRBJ1-4; CDR3 DNA: TGCGCCAGCCGTTCCCGGGACAGGGATGAAAAACTGTTTTTT; CDR3 protein: CASRSRDRDEKLFF
clone size: .; D gene: .; V gene: TRBV15; J gene: TRBJ1-4; CDR3 DNA: TGTGCCACCAGCAAATCTTTCCCTTGGGGGGGAAATGAAAAACTGTTTTTT; CDR3 protein: CATSKSFPWGGNEKLFF
clone size: .; D gene: .; V gene: TRBV3-1/TRBV3-2; J gene: TRBJ1-6; CDR3 DNA: TGTGCCAGCAGCCAAGCCGTAACAGGGACCCGCAATTCACCCCTCCACTTT; CDR3 protein: CASSQAVTGTRNSPLHF